This entry is about one T cell receptor beta chain. Profiling relied on immunoSEQ multiplex PCR, and the TCRdb table lists in-frame clones only, not all of them. The sample shows 75,000 to 80,000 clones, around 83% of them seen only once. The data were obtained in a study of OX40 agonist ivuxolimab in advanced cancers. V shed 4 bases and J shed 4 bases, with 14 bases lying between them. The CDR3 covers 15 residues. Germline CDR1 reads SGHDT; CDR2 reads YYEEEE. The starting material was CD4+ or CD8+ T cells sorted from blood, obtained in a trial of the OX40 agonist ivuxolimab. This sequence originates from an adult with an advanced solid tumor such as melanoma, head and neck, liver or kidney cancer. The rearrangement uses TRBV5-6 and TRBJ2-2; a weak D match, TRBD1 (6 bases). CDR3 region: CASSPARGTTGELFF. The CDR3 DNA is TGTGCCAGCAGCCCCGCCAGGGGAACCACCGGGGAGCTGTTTTTT.